The text below deals with one TCR beta chain. No antigen is known for it. The data derive from a study of T cell responses to AZD1222 COVID-19 vaccine. Study-wide results and caveats: The donor cohort was predominantly white British with a female majority, and clonal diversity may have been underestimated. Of spike-specific TCRs, nearly half reportedly target regions left unmutated in variants.

Libraries were prepared by immunoSEQ multiplex PCR; TCRdb keeps only in-frame clonotypes and omits some of them. Of 90,000 to 120,000 clones detected, 90% to 95% appear once; the ten largest clones hold roughly 6.2%. The receptor comes from an adult who received the AZD1222 COVID-19 vaccine. The sequencing here drew on peripheral blood, taken 28 days after the second AZD1222 dose.

This chain's CDR3 is CAIRLAASYEQYF. The DNA for the CDR3 is TGTGCCATCAGACTAGCGGCCTCCTACGAGCAGTACTTC. The genes are TRBV10-3 and TRBJ2-7; 8 bases line up with TRBD2. This CDR3 has 13 residues. V gave up 6 bases and J gave up 0 bases; unmatched junction bases: 1. Germline loops: CDR1 ENHRY, CDR2 SYGVKD.